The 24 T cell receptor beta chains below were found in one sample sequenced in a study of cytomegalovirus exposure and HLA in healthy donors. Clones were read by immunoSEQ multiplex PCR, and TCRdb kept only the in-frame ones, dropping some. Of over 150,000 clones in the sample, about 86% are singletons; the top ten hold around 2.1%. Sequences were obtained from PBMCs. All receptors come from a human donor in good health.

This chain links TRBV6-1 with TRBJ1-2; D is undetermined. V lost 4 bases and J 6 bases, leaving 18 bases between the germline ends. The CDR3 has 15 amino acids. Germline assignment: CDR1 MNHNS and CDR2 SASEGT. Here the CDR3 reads CASSGPPPSRDGYTF. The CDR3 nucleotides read TGTGCCAGCAGTGGCCCCCCCCCGTCCCGAGATGGCTACACCTTC.

The CDR3 nucleotides read TGTGCCAGCTCACTCACCCTCTCAAGGCCGGACAGGGCAATTGCCACGCAGTATTTT. Its translation is CASSLTLSRPDRAIATQYF. The rearrangement joins TRBV18 to TRBJ2-3, with TRBD1 matching 8 bases. J was trimmed by 9 bases and V by 4 bases; bases with no gene match: 24. Germline CDR1 reads KGHSH; CDR2 reads LQKENI. This CDR3 spans 19 amino acids.

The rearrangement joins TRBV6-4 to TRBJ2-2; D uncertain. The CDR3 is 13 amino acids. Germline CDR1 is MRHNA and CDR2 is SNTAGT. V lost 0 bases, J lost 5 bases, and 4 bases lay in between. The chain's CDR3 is CASSDSVTGELFF. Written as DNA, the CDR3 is TGTGCCAGCAGTGACTCCGTGACCGGGGAGCTGTTTTTT.

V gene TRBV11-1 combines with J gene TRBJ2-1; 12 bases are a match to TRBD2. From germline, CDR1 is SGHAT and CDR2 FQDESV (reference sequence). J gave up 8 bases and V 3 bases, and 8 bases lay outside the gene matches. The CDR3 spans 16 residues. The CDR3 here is CASSFWASGGDYEQFF. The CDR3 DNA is TGTGCCAGCAGCTTTTGGGCTAGCGGGGGGGACTATGAGCAGTTCTTC.

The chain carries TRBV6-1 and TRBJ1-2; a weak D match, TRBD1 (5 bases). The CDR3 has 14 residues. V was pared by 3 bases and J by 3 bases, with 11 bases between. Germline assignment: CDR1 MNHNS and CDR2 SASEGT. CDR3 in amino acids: CASSDSGVYYGYTF. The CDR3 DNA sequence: TGTGCCAGCAGTGATTCGGGGGTGTACTATGGCTACACCTTC.

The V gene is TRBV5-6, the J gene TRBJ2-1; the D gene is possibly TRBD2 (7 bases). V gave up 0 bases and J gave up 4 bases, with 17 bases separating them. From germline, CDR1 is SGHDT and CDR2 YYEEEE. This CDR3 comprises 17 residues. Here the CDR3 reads CASSLGAGATIYNEQFF. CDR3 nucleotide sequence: TGTGCCAGCAGCTTGGGGGCGGGGGCGACAATTTACAATGAGCAGTTCTTC. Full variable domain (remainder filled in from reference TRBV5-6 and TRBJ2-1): DAGVTQSPTHLIKTRGQQVTLRCSPKSGHDTVSWYQQALGQGPQFIFQYYEEEERQRGNFPDRFSGHQFPNYSSELNVNALLLGDSALYLCASSLGAGATIYNEQFFGPGTRLTVL.

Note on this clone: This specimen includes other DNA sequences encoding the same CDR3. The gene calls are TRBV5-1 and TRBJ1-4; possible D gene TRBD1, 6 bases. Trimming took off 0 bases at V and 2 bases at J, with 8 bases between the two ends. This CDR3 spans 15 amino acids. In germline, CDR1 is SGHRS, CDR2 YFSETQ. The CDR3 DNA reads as TGCGCCAGCAGCTTGGGTGGACAGACTAATGAAAAACTGTTTTTT. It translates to CASSLGGQTNEKLFF.

The CDR3 is CASSLWAGDTGELFF. CDR3 bases: TGCGCCAGCAGCTTATGGGCAGGGGACACCGGGGAGCTGTTTTTT. The rearrangement joins TRBV5-1 to TRBJ2-2, with D maybe TRBD1 (6 bases). V was clipped by 2 bases and J by 3 bases, with 11 bases between them. The germline CDR1 and CDR2 sequences are SGHRS and YFSETQ. The CDR3 is made up of 15 amino acids.

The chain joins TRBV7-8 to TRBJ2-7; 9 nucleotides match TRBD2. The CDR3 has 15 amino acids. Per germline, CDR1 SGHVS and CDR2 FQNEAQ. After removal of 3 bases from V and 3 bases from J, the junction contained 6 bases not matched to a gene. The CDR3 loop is CASSLRGGFFYEQYF. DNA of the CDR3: TGTGCCAGCAGCTTGCGGGGGGGCTTTTTCTACGAGCAGTACTTC.

The CDR3 nucleotides read TGTGCCAGCAGCTACAGGGTGAATTCACCCCTCCACTTT. Translation gives CASSYRVNSPLHF. The chain joins TRBV14 to TRBJ1-6, with a weak D call TRBD1 (6 bases). The germline CDR1 and CDR2 sequences are SGHDN and FVKESK. Trimming took 5 bases from V and 7 from J, leaving 9 bases between them. This CDR3 is built from 13 residues.

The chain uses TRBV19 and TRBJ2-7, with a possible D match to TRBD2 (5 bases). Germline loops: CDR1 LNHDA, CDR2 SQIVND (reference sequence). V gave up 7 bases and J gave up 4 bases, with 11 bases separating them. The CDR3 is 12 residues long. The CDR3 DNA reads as TGTGCCAGTAAAGGCAGGACTTACGAGCAGTACTTC. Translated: CASKGRTYEQYF.

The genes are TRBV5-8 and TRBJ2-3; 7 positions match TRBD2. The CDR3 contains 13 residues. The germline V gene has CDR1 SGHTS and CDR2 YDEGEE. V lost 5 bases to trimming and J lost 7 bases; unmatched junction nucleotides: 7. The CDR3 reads CASRLSGVYTQYF. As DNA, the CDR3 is TGTGCCAGCAGGTTGAGCGGGGTTTATACGCAGTATTTT. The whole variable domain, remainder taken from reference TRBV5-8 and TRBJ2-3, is EAGVTQSPTHLIKTRGQQATLRCSPISGHTSVYWYQQALGLGLQFLLWYDEGEERNRGNFPPRFSGRQFPNYSSELNVNALELEDSALYLCASRLSGVYTQYFGPGTRLTVL.

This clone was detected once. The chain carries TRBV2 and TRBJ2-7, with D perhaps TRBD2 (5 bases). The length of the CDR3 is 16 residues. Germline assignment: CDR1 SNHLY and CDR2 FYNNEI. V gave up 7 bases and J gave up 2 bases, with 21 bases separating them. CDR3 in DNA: TGTGCCAGCATGCCGGGGTCTAAGTTAGTAACCTACGAGCAGTACTTC. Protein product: CASMPGSKLVTYEQYF.

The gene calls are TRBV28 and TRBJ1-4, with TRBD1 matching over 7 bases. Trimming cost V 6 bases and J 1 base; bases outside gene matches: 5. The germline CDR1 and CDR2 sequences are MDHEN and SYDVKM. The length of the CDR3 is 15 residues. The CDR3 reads CASSPPGGTNEKLFF. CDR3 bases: TGTGCCAGCAGCCCCCCAGGGGGAACTAATGAAAAACTGTTTTTT.

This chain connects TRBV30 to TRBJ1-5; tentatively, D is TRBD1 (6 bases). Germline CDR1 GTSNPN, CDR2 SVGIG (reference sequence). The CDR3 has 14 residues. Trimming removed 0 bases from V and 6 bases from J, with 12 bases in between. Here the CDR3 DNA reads TGTGCCTGGAGTGTACATTTAGGGGGTCAGCCCCAGCATTTT. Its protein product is CAWSVHLGGQPQHF.

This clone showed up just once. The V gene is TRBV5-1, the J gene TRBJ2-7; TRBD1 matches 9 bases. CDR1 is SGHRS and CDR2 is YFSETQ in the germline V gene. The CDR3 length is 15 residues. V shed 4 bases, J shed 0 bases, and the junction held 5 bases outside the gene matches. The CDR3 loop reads CASSPGDRDSYEQYF. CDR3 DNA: TGCGCCAGCAGCCCCGGGGACAGGGACTCCTACGAGCAGTACTTC.

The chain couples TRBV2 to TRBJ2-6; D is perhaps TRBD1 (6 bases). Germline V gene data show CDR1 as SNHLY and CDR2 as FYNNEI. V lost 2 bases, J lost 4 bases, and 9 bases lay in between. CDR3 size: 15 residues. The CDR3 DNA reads TGTGCCAGCAGTGAACAGGGGCTGGGGGCCAACGTCCTGACTTTC. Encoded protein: CASSEQGLGANVLTF.

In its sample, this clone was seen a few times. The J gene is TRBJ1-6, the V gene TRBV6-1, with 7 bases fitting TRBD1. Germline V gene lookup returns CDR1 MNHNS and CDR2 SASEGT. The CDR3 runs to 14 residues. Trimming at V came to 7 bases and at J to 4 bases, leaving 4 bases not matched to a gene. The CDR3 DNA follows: TGTGCCAGCACCCCGGGACAGTATAATTCACCCCTCCACTTT. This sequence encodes CASTPGQYNSPLHF.

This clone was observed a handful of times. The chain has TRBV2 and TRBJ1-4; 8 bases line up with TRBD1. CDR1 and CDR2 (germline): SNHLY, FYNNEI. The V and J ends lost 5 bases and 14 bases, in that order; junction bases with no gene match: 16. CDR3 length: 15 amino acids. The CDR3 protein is CASSYLAGGLGSLFF. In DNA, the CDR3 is TGTGCCAGCAGTTATCTTGCAGGGGGCTTGGGTAGCCTGTTTTTT.

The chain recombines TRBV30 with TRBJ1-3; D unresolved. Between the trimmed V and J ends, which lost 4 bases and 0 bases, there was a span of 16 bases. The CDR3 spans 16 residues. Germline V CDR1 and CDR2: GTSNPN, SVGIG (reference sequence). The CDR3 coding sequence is TGTGCCTGGATTATAGGAGAGCTTTACTCTGGAAACACCATATATTTT. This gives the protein CAWIIGELYSGNTIYF.

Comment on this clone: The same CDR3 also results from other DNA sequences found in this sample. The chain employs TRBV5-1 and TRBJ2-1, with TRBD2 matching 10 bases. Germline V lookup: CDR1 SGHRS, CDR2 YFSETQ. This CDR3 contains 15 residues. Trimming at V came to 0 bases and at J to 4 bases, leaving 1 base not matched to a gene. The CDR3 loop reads CASSLGTSGYNEQFF. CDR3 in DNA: TGCGCCAGCAGCTTGGGGACTAGCGGTTACAATGAGCAGTTCTTC.

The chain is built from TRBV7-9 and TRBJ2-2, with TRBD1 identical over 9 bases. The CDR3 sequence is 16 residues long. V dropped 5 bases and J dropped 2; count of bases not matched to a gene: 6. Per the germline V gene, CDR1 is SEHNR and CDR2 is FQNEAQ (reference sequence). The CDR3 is CASSNTGGFNTGELFF. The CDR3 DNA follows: TGTGCCAGCAGCAACACAGGGGGCTTTAACACCGGGGAGCTGTTTTTT. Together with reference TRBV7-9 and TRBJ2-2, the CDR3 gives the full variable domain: DTGVSQNPRHKITKRGQNVTFRCDPISEHNRLYWYRQTLGQGPEFLTYFQNEAQLEKSRLLSDRFSAERPKGSFSTLEIQRTEQGDSAMYLCASSNTGGFNTGELFFGEGSRLTVL.

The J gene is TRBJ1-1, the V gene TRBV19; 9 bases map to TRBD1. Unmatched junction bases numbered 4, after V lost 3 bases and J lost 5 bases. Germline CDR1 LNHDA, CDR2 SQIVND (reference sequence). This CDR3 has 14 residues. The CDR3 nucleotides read TGTGCCAGTAGTATCCTGGACAGGGGAACTGAAGCTTTCTTT. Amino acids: CASSILDRGTEAFF.

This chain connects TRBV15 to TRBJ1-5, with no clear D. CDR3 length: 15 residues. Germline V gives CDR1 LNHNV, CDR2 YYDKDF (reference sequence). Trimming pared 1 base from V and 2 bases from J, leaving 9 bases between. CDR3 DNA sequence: TGTGCCACCAGCAGAGGGACTGGCCGCAATCAGCCCCAGCATTTT. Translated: CATSRGTGRNQPQHF. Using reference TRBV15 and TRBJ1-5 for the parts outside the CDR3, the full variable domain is DAMVIQNPRYQVTQFGKPVTLSCSQTLNHNVMYWYQQKSSQAPKLLFHYYDKDFNNEADTPDNFQSRRPNTSFCFLDIRSPGLGDTAMYLCATSRGTGRNQPQHFGDGTRLSIL.